The next 28 T cell receptor beta chains were all read from a single sample in a study of technical replicates of blood from four donors. Profiling relied on immunoSEQ multiplex PCR, and the TCRdb table lists in-frame clones only, not all of them. The data hold fewer than 85,000 clones, with 90% observed a single time. Sequencing was performed on PBMCs. These receptors originate from a human donor in good health. Some clones in this sample may be carry-over from other donors' samples.

This rearrangement joins TRBV5-4 to TRBJ2-5; 11 bases match TRBD2. Trimming cost V 4 bases and J 5 bases; bases outside gene matches: 10. Germline assignment: CDR1 SGHNT and CDR2 YYREEE (reference sequence). CDR3 length: 16 residues. This chain's CDR3 is CASSRSGTSGGETQYF. The DNA of the CDR3 is TGTGCCAGCAGCCGGTCCGGGACTAGCGGTGGGGAGACCCAGTACTTC.

V and J are TRBV28 and TRBJ1-5; 9 positions match TRBD1. This CDR3 is 16 amino acids long. Germline-derived CDR1 and CDR2 are MDHEN and SYDVKM. Germline trimming cut 5 bases from V and 3 bases from J; bases unmatched to any gene: 8. The CDR3 DNA reads TGTGCCAGCAGTCCCGGACAGGGGTGGGACAATCAGCCCCAGCATTTT. Protein product: CASSPGQGWDNQPQHF.

V is TRBV2 and J is TRBJ2-7; perhaps TRBD2 as D (6 bases). The germline V and J ends were trimmed by 3 bases and 7 bases, with 13 bases remaining between them. This CDR3 has 13 amino acids. Germline V gene data show CDR1 as SNHLY and CDR2 as FYNNEI. The CDR3 loop reads CASSEREGREQYF. The CDR3 nucleotides are TGTGCCAGCAGTGAGCGGGAAGGAAGGGAGCAGTACTTC.

V and J are TRBV6-1 and TRBJ2-5, with TRBD1 as a possible D gene (6 bases). V was clipped by 1 base and J by 2 bases, with 14 bases between them. Germline CDR1 reads MNHNS; CDR2 reads SASEGT. This CDR3 has 16 amino acids. The CDR3 loop is CASSEEAGVGQETQYF. The DNA for the CDR3 is TGTGCCAGCAGTGAAGAGGCAGGGGTAGGGCAAGAGACCCAGTACTTC.

CDR3 coding DNA: TGTGCCAGCAGCTACCGACATTTTGTAGGAAAACTGTTTTTT. The encoded protein is CASSYRHFVGKLFF. V and J are TRBV5-6 and TRBJ1-4, with D uncertain. The germline V gene has CDR1 SGHDT and CDR2 YYEEEE. This CDR3 region has 14 residues. Trimming took 3 bases from V and 10 from J, leaving 16 bases between them.

This clone was observed a handful of times. V and J are TRBV5-4 and TRBJ1-3, with D possibly being TRBD1 (6 bases). Germline loops: CDR1 SGHNT, CDR2 YYREEE (reference sequence). The V gene lost 1 base and the J gene lost 8 bases, with 16 bases spanning the gap. This CDR3 contains 15 residues. The CDR3 DNA reads as TGTGCCAGCAGCTTGCCAGGGGCTGAGGTTTACACCATATATTTT. It specifies CASSLPGAEVYTIYF. Using reference TRBV5-4 and TRBJ1-3 for the parts outside the CDR3, the full variable domain is ETGVTQSPTHLIKTRGQQVTLRCSSQSGHNTVSWYQQALGQGPQFIFQYYREEENGRGNFPPRFSGLQFPNYSSELNVNALELDDSALYLCASSLPGAEVYTIYFGEGSWLTVV.

This clone was found once. This chain uses TRBV4-2 with TRBJ1-6; a possible D gene is TRBD1 (6 bases). The CDR3 spans 15 residues. The V end was cut by 1 base, the J end by 8 bases, with 12 bases between. Germline V gene sequence: CDR1 LGHNA, CDR2 YNFKEQ. CDR3 nucleotides: TGTGCCAGCAGCCAAGTTGCCAGGGGAGATTCACCCCTCCACTTT. Protein product: CASSQVARGDSPLHF.

This rearrangement joins TRBV5-5 to TRBJ2-5; 9 bases agree with TRBD2. The CDR3 extends over 15 amino acids. J lost 2 bases, V lost 5 bases, and 7 bases had no gene match. Germline loops: CDR1 SGHKS, CDR2 YYEKEE (reference sequence). CDR3 sequence reads: CASRPRLAVQETQYF. The CDR3, as DNA: TGTGCCAGCAGACCTCGACTAGCGGTACAAGAGACCCAGTACTTC.

The chain joins TRBV7-2 to TRBJ2-2; 9 nucleotides agree with TRBD2. Germline V gives CDR1 SGHTA, CDR2 FQGNSA. V shed 5 bases, J shed 6 bases, and the junction held 7 bases outside the gene matches. CDR3 size: 15 residues. The CDR3: CASSLLAGASGELFF. As DNA, the CDR3 is TGTGCCAGCAGCCTATTAGCGGGGGCCTCCGGGGAGCTGTTTTTT.

The V gene is TRBV15, the J gene TRBJ2-2; D is unresolved. The germline V and J ends were trimmed by 1 base and 7 bases, with 4 bases remaining between them. Germline assignment: CDR1 LNHNV and CDR2 YYDKDF (reference sequence). The CDR3 has 12 residues. The CDR3 loop reads CATSRGGGELFF. As DNA, the CDR3 is TGTGCCACCAGCAGAGGAGGCGGGGAGCTGTTTTTT.

This sequence joins TRBV14 and TRBJ1-2; D is unresolved. The V gene's germline CDR1 is SGHDN and CDR2 FVKESK. CDR3 length: 20 amino acids. Trimming shortened V by 0 bases and J by 4 bases, and 27 bases separated the two germline ends. In DNA, the CDR3 is TGTGCCAGCAGCCAAGATACAGTGGGTTTTACCGTGTTAAATAGCTATGGCTACACCTTC. Translated: CASSQDTVGFTVLNSYGYTF.

This rearrangement joins TRBV21-1 to TRBJ2-3; TRBD1 reflects the table's D call only, with no check against the DNA. TRBV21-1 is classified as a pseudogene. This CDR3 is 22 amino acids long. The CDR3 loop reads CASSKGAGQGATAPITQDTQYF. The CDR3 nucleotides are TGTGCCAGCAGCAAAGGAGCGGGGCAGGGGGCCACTGCTCCCATCACACAAGATACGCAGTATTTT.

The V call is TRBV6-5, the J call TRBJ2-7; D possibly corresponds to TRBD2 (5 bases). In germline, CDR1 is MNHEY, CDR2 SVGAGI. The CDR3 length is 14 residues. The V end was cut by 5 bases, the J end by 3 bases, with 14 bases between. CDR3 region: CASSKELGFYEQYF. The CDR3 DNA follows: TGTGCCAGCAGTAAAGAACTAGGTTTCTACGAGCAGTACTTC.

The chain uses TRBV4-3 and TRBJ2-1; the match to TRBD2 covers 7 bases. CDR3 length: 16 residues. V trimming: 4 bases; J trimming: 2 bases; junction bases outside the gene matches: 8. CDR1 and CDR2 from the germline V gene are LGHNA and YSLEER. CDR3 residues: CASSPFLAETYNEQFF. In DNA, the CDR3 is TGCGCCAGCAGCCCGTTTCTAGCGGAAACCTACAATGAGCAGTTCTTC.

The chain joins TRBV30 to TRBJ1-6, with a weak D call TRBD1 (6 bases). The CDR3 length is 13 residues. Germline lookup yields CDR1 GTSNPN and CDR2 SVGIG (reference sequence). V lost 5 bases and J 7 bases, leaving 12 bases between the germline ends. In nucleotides, the CDR3 is TGTGCCTGGGGGGCACAGGGAAATTCACCCCTCCACTTT. The encoded protein is CAWGAQGNSPLHF.

The J gene is TRBJ2-7, the V gene TRBV7-3; D is possibly TRBD1 (6 bases). The CDR3 contains 12 residues. The V gene lost 5 bases and the J gene lost 6 bases, with 11 bases spanning the gap. Looked up from germline, CDR1 is SGHTA and CDR2 is FQGTGA. The CDR3 is CASSPGTREQYF. The CDR3 DNA is TGTGCCAGCAGCCCCGGGACACGCGAGCAGTACTTC.

The chain links TRBV30 to TRBJ2-7, with TRBD2 matching 11 bases. V shed 1 base, J shed 3 bases, and the junction held 5 bases outside the gene matches. Per the germline V gene, CDR1 is GTSNPN and CDR2 is SVGIG (reference sequence). This CDR3 contains 15 residues. The CDR3 DNA is TGTGCCTGGAGTGCCAAGGGACTAGCGGACTACGAGCAGTACTTC. Protein product: CAWSAKGLADYEQYF.

The chain links TRBV6-5 to TRBJ2-5; tentatively, D is TRBD2 (6 bases). Germline CDR1 reads MNHEY; CDR2 reads SVGAGI. Trimming removed 8 bases at V and 6 bases at J, with 10 bases between. The CDR3 is 11 amino acids. For the CDR3, the DNA is TGTGCCAGCTCGGCGGGGAAGACCCAGTACTTC. This sequence encodes CASSAGKTQYF.

The sample holds a few counts of this clone. The rearrangement uses TRBV7-2 and TRBJ2-1; D is perhaps TRBD2 (5 bases). Per the germline V gene, CDR1 is SGHTA and CDR2 is FQGNSA. The V end was cut by 2 bases, the J end by 6 bases, with 17 bases between. This CDR3 has 16 residues. As DNA, the CDR3 is TGTGCCAGCAGCTTAAGATTGTCGGCCCGGGGCAATGAGCAGTTCTTC. It is translated as CASSLRLSARGNEQFF.

The chain has TRBV6-6 and TRBJ2-1, with 7 positions matching TRBD2. Germline-derived CDR1 and CDR2 are MNHNY and SVGAGI (reference sequence). The CDR3 is 16 amino acids. Losses at the gene ends were 0 bases for V and 3 bases for J; bases not matched to a gene: 5. For the CDR3, the DNA is TGTGCCAGCAGTTACTCGGACCGGGAGGTCTACAATGAGCAGTTCTTC. This gives the protein CASSYSDREVYNEQFF.

This rearrangement joins TRBV27 to TRBJ2-1; D uncertain. The ends were cut back, 8 bases at V and 4 bases at J, with 6 bases in the middle. Germline V gene lookup returns CDR1 MNHEY and CDR2 SMNVEV (reference sequence). The CDR3 contains 11 residues. CDR3 nucleotides: TGTGCCAGCCATTTTTACAATGAGCAGTTCTTC. Translating it yields CASHFYNEQFF.

This clone was seen only once. The CDR3 loop is CASSFGVSGSDQQFF. CDR3 sequence (DNA): TGTGCCAGCAGCTTCGGCGTTAGCGGGAGCGATCAGCAGTTCTTC. This rearrangement joins TRBV7-9 to TRBJ2-1; TRBD2 matches 9 bases. The V and J ends lost 3 bases and 11 bases, in that order; junction bases with no gene match: 11. This CDR3 comprises 15 residues. CDR1 and CDR2 (germline): SEHNR, FQNEAQ (reference sequence).

This clone was seen a single time. This sequence joins TRBV19 and TRBJ1-2; 7 bases are a match to TRBD1. V was pared by 5 bases and J by 8 bases, with 11 bases of the junction left unmatched. The germline gives CDR1 LNHDA, CDR2 SQIVND (reference sequence). The CDR3 consists of 14 residues. The DNA of the CDR3 is TGTGCCAGTAGTGAGGACAGGAGAACATCAGGCTACACCTTC. Translation gives CASSEDRRTSGYTF.

This clone was detected once. This chain joins TRBV5-1 and TRBJ2-5; the match to TRBD2 covers 10 bases. The V gene's germline CDR1 is SGHRS and CDR2 YFSETQ. The CDR3 loop spans 15 amino acids. V lost 2 bases and J lost 2; bases outside the gene matches: 3. The CDR3 nucleotides are TGCGCCAGCAGCTTTAGCGGGGGGCCACAAGAGACCCAGTACTTC. This gives the protein CASSFSGGPQETQYF.

This clone was picked up one time. The chain has TRBV7-2 and TRBJ2-5, with 8 bases lining up with TRBD2. Germline CDR1 is SGHTA and CDR2 is FQGNSA. This CDR3 contains 12 residues. Unmatched junction bases numbered 2, after V lost 4 bases and J lost 7 bases. The CDR3 region has the DNA TGTGCCAGCAGCTCCGGGAGGGGGACCCAGTACTTC. Translated, it gives CASSSGRGTQYF.

The chain uses TRBV4-3 and TRBJ1-6, with D possibly matching TRBD1 (5 bases). V lost 0 bases to trimming and J lost 8 bases, with 11 bases between them. Germline V gene data show CDR1 as LGHNA and CDR2 as YSLEER. CDR3 length: 15 residues. The CDR3 protein is CASSQDMGEDSPLHF. The CDR3 DNA reads as TGCGCCAGCAGCCAAGATATGGGGGAGGATTCACCCCTCCACTTT.

This clone occurred once. This chain joins TRBV30 and TRBJ2-5, with 8 bases fitting TRBD2. J gave up 11 bases and V 3 bases, and 11 bases lay outside the gene matches. This CDR3 contains 13 residues. CDR1 and CDR2 (germline): GTSNPN, SVGIG (reference sequence). CDR3 sequence reads: CAWSGGARNLQYF. The CDR3 nucleotides read TGTGCCTGGAGCGGGGGGGCCCGGAACCTACAGTACTTC. The full variable domain, rest sourced from reference TRBV30 and TRBJ2-5, is SQTIHQWPATLVQPVGSPLSLECTVEGTSNPNLYWYRQAAGRGLQLLFYSVGIGQISSEVPQNLSASRPQDRQFILSSKKLLLSDSGFYLCAWSGGARNLQYFGPGTRLLVL.

The V gene is TRBV6-5, the J gene TRBJ2-7; 8 nucleotides match TRBD2. Germline loops: CDR1 MNHEY, CDR2 SVGAGI. The CDR3 runs 12 residues. After removal of 5 bases from V and 4 bases from J, the junction contained 1 base not matched to a gene. The CDR3 spells CASSPGGYEQYF. The DNA of the CDR3 is TGTGCCAGCAGTCCGGGGGGGTACGAGCAGTACTTC.